This is a list of T cell receptor beta chains from one sample in a study of blood T cell repertoires in COVID-19. Sequenced by immunoSEQ multiplex PCR; TCRdb stores in-frame clones only, minus some. The repertoire includes 200,000 to 250,000 clones, approximately 88% of them detected once, and under 4.5% sits in the top ten. Sequenced input: PBMCs or T cells enriched from blood (not recorded which). The receptors were sampled from a woman in her thirties who had been exposed to COVID-19. The CDR3 runs from the conserved cysteine through the conserved F or W. A D gene is named only where the DNA matches it firmly. Only some rows state a clone size, as once, few, many or a class for expanded clones.

J,D,V,size,DNA,CDR3
TRBJ2-1,TRBD2,TRBV5-1,.,TGCGCCAGCAGCTTTTTCGGGAGGGCCCCCTACAATGAGCAGTTCTTC,CASSFFGRAPYNEQFF
TRBJ2-7,TRBD2,TRBV5-3,.,TGTGCCAGAAGCTTCCAGCGGGACTACTACGAGCAGTACTTC,CARSFQRDYYEQYF
TRBJ1-1,.,TRBV11-3,few,TGTGCCAGCAGCTTTCAGGGTGACACTGAAGCTTTCTTT,CASSFQGDTEAFF
TRBJ2-1,TRBD2,TRBV14,.,TGTGCCAGCAGCCAAGATATCCCCCGGAGACTAGCGGGAGGATATAATGAGCAGTTCTTC,CASSQDIPRRLAGGYNEQFF
TRBJ2-1,TRBD2,TRBV27,.,TGTGCCACCGGAAATTCACTAGCGGGAGCTTTAGAGCAGTTCTTC,CATGNSLAGALEQFF
TRBJ1-5,TRBD1,TRBV12-5,.,TGTGCTAGTGGCCTGGGACAGGGAGGCAATCAGCCCCAGCATTTT,CASGLGQGGNQPQHF
TRBJ1-6,.,TRBV18,.,TGTGCCAGCTCACCAGGGGCAGGGAAATCACCCCTCCACTTT,CASSPGAGKSPLHF
TRBJ2-5,.,TRBV5-1,.,TGCGCCAGCAGCTTCGGACTTCAAGAGACCCAGTACTTC,CASSFGLQETQYF
TRBJ1-1,.,TRBV6-5,.,TGTGCCAGCCGGGGTTCGAACACTGAAGCTTTCTTT,CASRGSNTEAFF
TRBJ2-3,.,TRBV7-2,.,TGTGCCAGCAGCCCGGCGGAGGATTGGCGGGATTTT,CASSPAEDWRDF
TRBJ2-1,TRBD1,TRBV6-2/TRBV6-3,.,TGTGCCAGCAGTTCCCGGGACAGGGCGGACAATGAGCAGTTCTTC,CASSSRDRADNEQFF
TRBJ1-5,.,TRBV5-5,few,TGTGCCAGCAGCTTGGGGCAGGGTGACCAGCCCCAGCATTTT,CASSLGQGDQPQHF
TRBJ1-6,.,TRBV15,.,TGTGCCACCAGCAGAGCCGGGGAAGGGTCACCCCTCCACTTT,CATSRAGEGSPLHF
TRBJ1-6,.,TRBV4-1,once,TGCGCCAGCAGCCAATTAGGGGTAGGGAATTCACCCCTCCACTTT,CASSQLGVGNSPLHF
TRBJ2-1,TRBD2,TRBV11-2,.,TGTGCCAGCAGCTTAGTTTCCCATCTAGCGGGAGGTTACAATGAGCAGTTCTTC,CASSLVSHLAGGYNEQFF
TRBJ2-2,TRBD2,TRBV30,.,TGTGCCTGGAGTGTACCCCGCGGGGGGAACACCGGGGAGCTGTTTTTT,CAWSVPRGGNTGELFF
TRBJ2-5,TRBD2,TRBV6-5,.,TGTGCCAGCACTTATCTAGCGGGAGGACGGGAGACCCAGTACTTC,CASTYLAGGRETQYF
TRBJ1-2,TRBD1,TRBV25-1,.,TGTGCCAGCAGTGAAGGGGACAGGATAAACTATGGCTACACCTTC,CASSEGDRINYGYTF
TRBJ1-2,TRBD1,TRBV5-4,.,TGTGCCAGCGGACAGGGTTATGGCTACACCTTC,CASGQGYGYTF
TRBJ1-1,TRBD1,TRBV9,.,TGTGCCAGCAGCGCAACAGGGGTTGAGGCTGAAGCTTTCTTT,CASSATGVEAEAFF
TRBJ2-7,TRBD2,TRBV19,.,TGTGCCAGTAGTGTCGGACTAGGGGCCTACGAGCAGTACTTC,CASSVGLGAYEQYF
TRBJ1-1,TRBD1,TRBV12-3/TRBV12-4,.,TGTGCCAGCAGCCCCCGGACAGGGCCTGAAGCTTTCTTT,CASSPRTGPEAFF